The 27 T cell receptor beta chains below all came from one sample that was sequenced in a study of OX40 agonist ivuxolimab in advanced cancers. This table comes from immunoSEQ multiplex PCR, and its TCRdb copy is limited to in-frame clones, with some not included. The repertoire holds about 41,000 clones, with 80% to 90% as singletons. Here the sequenced sample was CD4+ or CD8+ T cells sorted from blood, taken in a trial of the OX40 agonist ivuxolimab. These receptors all stem from an adult with an advanced solid tumor such as melanoma, head and neck, liver or kidney cancer.

This rearrangement joins TRBV9 to TRBJ2-2; the D gene is possibly TRBD1 (5 bases). Deletions cut 0 bases from V and 5 bases from J, with 11 bases between. In germline, CDR1 is SGDLS, CDR2 YYNGEE. The CDR3 sequence is 15 residues long. The CDR3 here is CASSVDPGSTGELFF. CDR3 bases: TGTGCCAGCAGCGTAGACCCAGGGTCGACCGGGGAGCTGTTTTTT.

The V call is TRBV5-4, the J call TRBJ2-3, with 7 bases matching TRBD1. After removal of 4 bases from V and 5 bases from J, the junction contained 10 bases not matched to a gene. The V gene's germline CDR1 is SGHNT and CDR2 YYREEE (reference sequence). The CDR3 sequence is 15 residues long. For the CDR3, the DNA is TGTGCCAGCAGCCTTGGCCCGACAGGGATAGATACGCAGTATTTT. Amino acid sequence: CASSLGPTGIDTQYF.

This chain joins TRBV9 and TRBJ2-7; tentatively, D is TRBD2 (5 bases). Germline CDR1 reads SGDLS; CDR2 reads YYNGEE. The CDR3 is 14 amino acids. Trimming shortened V by 0 bases and J by 6 bases, and 13 bases separated the two germline ends. CDR3 nucleotides: TGTGCCAGCAGCGTAGAATCAACTAGAACCGAGCAGTACTTC. Translated, it gives CASSVESTRTEQYF.

The V gene is TRBV6-5, the J gene TRBJ2-1; tentatively, D is TRBD2 (6 bases). Germline CDR1 is MNHEY and CDR2 is SVGAGI. The CDR3 runs to 13 residues. V was pared by 11 bases and J by 6 bases, with 17 bases between. In nucleotides, the CDR3 is TGTGCCTCCCACGGGAGAGGGATCAATGAGCAGTTCTTC. Translation: CASHGRGINEQFF.

The chain recombines TRBV28 with TRBJ2-5, with 7 positions matching TRBD2. This CDR3 comprises 14 residues. V dropped 7 bases and J dropped 5; count of bases not matched to a gene: 10. CDR1 and CDR2 (germline): MDHEN, SYDVKM. CDR3 in amino acids: CASMYGGSRETQYF. DNA of the CDR3: TGTGCCAGCATGTATGGCGGGAGCCGGGAGACCCAGTACTTC.

This clone was seen only once. The rearrangement links TRBV7-6 to TRBJ1-2; D not resolved. Germline CDR1 is SGHVS and CDR2 is FNYEAQ. Trimming cost V 5 bases and J 2 bases, with 18 bases left between them. The CDR3 is made up of 16 amino acids. DNA of the CDR3: TGTGCCAGCAGCCCTTGGGCGGGGTCGATCAACTATGGCTACACCTTC. Translated: CASSPWAGSINYGYTF. The full variable domain, rest sourced from reference TRBV7-6 and TRBJ1-2, is GAGVSQSPRYKVTKRGQDVALRCDPISGHVSLYWYRQALGQGPEFLTYFNYEAQQDKSGLPNDRFSAERPEGSISTLTIQRTEQRDSAMYRCASSPWAGSINYGYTFGSGTRLTVV.

This clone was picked up a small number of times. The chain recombines TRBV11-3 with TRBJ2-3, with D possibly being TRBD2 (5 bases). With 6 bases removed from V and 1 base from J, the gap between germline ends came to 8 bases. The CDR3 runs to 13 residues. Germline CDR1 reads SGHNT; CDR2 reads YENEEA. The CDR3 DNA is TGTGCCAGCAGTCGGGAACGCACAGATACGCAGTATTTT. The encoded protein is CASSRERTDTQYF. The full variable domain, completed using reference TRBV11-3 and TRBJ2-3, is EAGVVQSPRYKIIEKKQPVAFWCNPISGHNTLYWYLQNLGQGPELLIRYENEEAVDDSQLPKDRFSAERLKGVDSTLKIQPAELGDSAVYLCASSRERTDTQYFGPGTRLTVL.

J is TRBJ2-3 and V is TRBV18, with 9 bases fitting TRBD2. The CDR3 loop spans 17 amino acids. Trimming took 4 bases from V and 0 from J; bases not matched to a gene: 8. Germline CDR1 KGHSH, CDR2 LQKENI. CDR3 bases: TGTGCCAGCTCACAGGCGACTAGCGGATATAGCACAGATACGCAGTATTTT. This sequence encodes CASSQATSGYSTDTQYF.

The chain uses TRBV28 and TRBJ1-1; tentatively, D is TRBD1 (5 bases). This CDR3 spans 14 amino acids. CDR1 MDHEN and CDR2 SYDVKM come from the germline V gene. Deletions cut 5 bases from V and 1 base from J, with 11 bases between. CDR3 sequence (DNA): TGTGCCAGCAGTGCGGGGCTCGGGAACACTGAAGCTTTCTTT. Protein: CASSAGLGNTEAFF.

The rearrangement links TRBV10-3 to TRBJ2-1; TRBD2 agrees at 9 bases. V was pared by 7 bases and J by 7 bases, with 11 bases of the junction left unmatched. The CDR3 extends over 15 amino acids. The germline gives CDR1 ENHRY, CDR2 SYGVKD. CDR3: CAIKSLAGQGNEQFF. The CDR3, as DNA: TGTGCCATCAAATCACTAGCGGGTCAAGGGAATGAGCAGTTCTTC.

Here the CDR3 DNA reads TGTGCCAGCAGCTTCGACAGGGGAGAGACCCAGTACTTC. It yields the protein CASSFDRGETQYF. The rearrangement joins TRBV7-9 to TRBJ2-5, with 8 bases fitting TRBD1. Losses at the gene ends were 3 bases for V and 4 bases for J; bases not matched to a gene: 1. CDR3 length equals 13 residues. Germline V gene lookup returns CDR1 SEHNR and CDR2 FQNEAQ (reference sequence).

V gene TRBV7-2 combines with J gene TRBJ2-1, with TRBD2 matching 15 bases. From germline, CDR1 is SGHTA and CDR2 FQGNSA. The CDR3 extends over 14 amino acids. The junction had 6 bases not matched to a gene; V was cut back by 3 bases and J by 15 bases. Here the CDR3 DNA reads TGTGCCAGCAGCTTGACGGGACTAGCGGGAGGTTGGTTCTTC. Translating gives CASSLTGLAGGWFF.

The V gene is TRBV6-1, the J gene TRBJ2-1; D is undetermined. The CDR3 contains 15 residues. CDR1 and CDR2 from the germline V gene are MNHNS and SASEGT. Trimming removed 2 bases from V and 12 bases from J, with 20 bases in between. The CDR3 protein is CASSELPPSPSRQFF. In DNA form, the CDR3 reads TGTGCCAGCAGTGAACTCCCCCCGTCCCCTTCGAGGCAGTTCTTC.

This clone was seen just once. CDR3 nucleotide sequence: TGTGCCAGCAGTGATGGACAGGCTCAAGAGACCCAGTACTTC. It encodes CASSDGQAQETQYF. V gene TRBV7-8 combines with J gene TRBJ2-5; 7 bases are shared with TRBD1. This CDR3 region has 14 residues. Per germline, CDR1 SGHVS and CDR2 FQNEAQ. Losses at the gene ends were 6 bases for V and 2 bases for J; bases not matched to a gene: 6.

This chain joins TRBV5-4 and TRBJ2-5; D possibly corresponds to TRBD2 (5 bases). Germline CDR1 and CDR2: SGHNT and YYREEE (reference sequence). The CDR3 consists of 14 residues. The V end lost 2 bases, the J end lost 3 bases, and 11 bases lay between the germline ends. Here the CDR3 reads CASSLLGLKETQYF. In DNA, the CDR3 is TGTGCCAGCAGCTTACTAGGGCTAAAAGAGACCCAGTACTTC.

The chain joins TRBV27 to TRBJ2-1, with 8 bases that match TRBD1. Germline V CDR1 and CDR2: MNHEY, SMNVEV (reference sequence). J lost 3 bases, V lost 2 bases, and 12 bases had no gene match. The CDR3 sequence is 18 residues long. This CDR3 is CASSLRSGGFSFYNEQFF. The CDR3 DNA sequence: TGTGCCAGCAGTTTACGGTCAGGGGGCTTTAGCTTCTACAATGAGCAGTTCTTC.

The CDR3 DNA sequence: TGTGCCAGCAGCTTAGGACAGCGGGAGACCTACACCTTC. It is translated as CASSLGQRETYTF. The chain uses TRBV5-4 and TRBJ1-2, with D tentatively TRBD1 (6 bases). In germline, CDR1 is SGHNT, CDR2 YYREEE (reference sequence). The V end lost 2 bases, the J end lost 10 bases, and 15 bases lay between the germline ends. The CDR3 spans 13 residues.

The J gene is TRBJ2-1, the V gene TRBV7-6; D may be TRBD2 (5 bases). The germline V gene has CDR1 SGHVS and CDR2 FNYEAQ. This CDR3 spans 13 amino acids. Trimming took 2 bases from V and 11 from J, leaving 13 bases between them. The CDR3: CASSLRRGDQQFF. DNA of the CDR3: TGTGCCAGCAGCTTAAGACGGGGTGACCAGCAGTTCTTC.

The chain has TRBV28 and TRBJ2-6; TRBD1 matches at 7 bases. Germline values: CDR1 MDHEN, CDR2 SYDVKM. The CDR3 covers 16 residues. V lost 10 bases to trimming and J lost 0 bases; unmatched junction nucleotides: 9. The CDR3 protein is CATSGQFFSGANVLTF. Here the CDR3 DNA reads TGTGCCACCTCGGGACAGTTTTTCTCTGGGGCCAACGTCCTGACTTTC.

The chain carries TRBV7-9 and TRBJ2-1, with D possibly being TRBD2 (7 bases). This CDR3 is built from 15 residues. CDR1 SEHNR and CDR2 FQNEAQ come from the germline V gene (reference sequence). V was pared by 11 bases and J by 4 bases, with 21 bases between. The CDR3 DNA is TGTGCCCTCGCGGGGGCTAAGGGGTTTTACAATGAGCAGTTCTTC. Protein: CALAGAKGFYNEQFF.

This clone occurred a few times. The V and J genes are TRBV7-6 and TRBJ2-1; D not certain. Germline CDR1 SGHVS, CDR2 FNYEAQ. The CDR3 is 13 residues long. V was shortened by 5 bases and J by 8 bases, with 13 bases between the two germline ends. Written as DNA, the CDR3 is TGTGCCAGCAGCCCGTTCTCTAGGGATGAGCAGTTCTTC. It encodes CASSPFSRDEQFF. Full variable domain (missing parts from reference TRBV7-6 and TRBJ2-1): GAGVSQSPRYKVTKRGQDVALRCDPISGHVSLYWYRQALGQGPEFLTYFNYEAQQDKSGLPNDRFSAERPEGSISTLTIQRTEQRDSAMYRCASSPFSRDEQFFGPGTRLTVL.

This chain joins TRBV28 and TRBJ2-2, with D tentatively TRBD1 (5 bases). This CDR3 is built from 17 residues. V shed 1 base and J shed 0 bases, with 12 bases lying between them. CDR1 MDHEN and CDR2 SYDVKM come from the germline V gene. The CDR3 protein is CASSLLLTAANTGELFF. In DNA, the CDR3 is TGTGCCAGCAGTTTATTGTTGACAGCCGCGAACACCGGGGAGCTGTTTTTT.

This clone has a single count. This sequence joins TRBV2 and TRBJ1-2; D ambiguous. This CDR3 has 13 amino acids. Germline CDR1 reads SNHLY; CDR2 reads FYNNEI. Trimming pared 3 bases from V and 8 bases from J, leaving 13 bases between. The CDR3 sequence is CASSDTGAGGYTF. The CDR3 DNA reads as TGTGCCAGCAGTGATACCGGCGCGGGCGGCTACACCTTC.

The chain couples TRBV18 to TRBJ2-7; D ambiguous. The germline V and J ends were trimmed by 5 bases and 3 bases, with 8 bases remaining between them. The CDR3 is made up of 12 amino acids. Germline CDR1 reads KGHSH; CDR2 reads LQKENI. The CDR3 sequence: CASSIGYYEQYF. The DNA of the CDR3 is TGTGCCAGCTCAATAGGTTACTACGAGCAGTACTTC.

The rearrangement joins TRBV7-2 to TRBJ1-1; D remains ambiguous. The V gene lost 3 bases and the J gene lost 9 bases, with 14 bases spanning the gap. CDR1 is SGHTA, CDR2 FQGNSA, per germline. This CDR3 spans 13 amino acids. The CDR3 is CASSFLQAGQAFF. The CDR3 DNA reads TGTGCCAGCAGCTTCTTGCAGGCAGGCCAAGCTTTCTTT.

The chain employs TRBV28 and TRBJ2-1; D is unresolved. Germline CDR1 and CDR2: MDHEN and SYDVKM. The CDR3 is 15 amino acids. V lost 2 bases, J lost 1 base, and 9 bases lay in between. The CDR3 DNA follows: TGTGCCAGCAGTTTAGTAAATCCTTCCTACAATGAGCAGTTCTTC. Translation: CASSLVNPSYNEQFF.

The chain has TRBV15 and TRBJ1-1; TRBD1 aligns across 9 bases. CDR3 length: 15 residues. CDR1 and CDR2 from the germline V gene are LNHNV and YYDKDF (reference sequence). Unmatched junction bases numbered 12, after V lost 3 bases and J lost 10 bases. CDR3 loop: CATSRAGTGLSVAFF. The CDR3 DNA reads TGTGCCACCAGCAGGGCCGGGACAGGGTTATCCGTAGCTTTCTTT.